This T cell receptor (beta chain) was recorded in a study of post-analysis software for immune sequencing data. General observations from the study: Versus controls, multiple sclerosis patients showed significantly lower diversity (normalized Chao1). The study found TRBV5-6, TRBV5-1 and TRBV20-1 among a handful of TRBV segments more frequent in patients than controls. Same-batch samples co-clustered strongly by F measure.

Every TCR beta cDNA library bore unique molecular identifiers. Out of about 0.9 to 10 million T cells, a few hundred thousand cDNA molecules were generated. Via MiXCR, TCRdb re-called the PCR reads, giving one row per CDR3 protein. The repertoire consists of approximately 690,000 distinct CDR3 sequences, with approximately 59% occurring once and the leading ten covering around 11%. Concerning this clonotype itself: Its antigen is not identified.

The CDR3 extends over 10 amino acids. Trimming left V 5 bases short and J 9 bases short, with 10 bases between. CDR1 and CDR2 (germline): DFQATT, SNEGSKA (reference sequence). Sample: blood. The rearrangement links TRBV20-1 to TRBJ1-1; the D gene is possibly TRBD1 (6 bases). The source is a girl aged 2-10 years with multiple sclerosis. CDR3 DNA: TGCAGTGCTCGCCAGGGGCAAGCTTTCTTT. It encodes CSARQGQAFF.